This T cell receptor (beta chain) was identified in a study of blood T cell repertoires in COVID-19. Study overall: The United States, Italy and Spain were the sources of the acute and convalescent COVID-19 samples. In each case, the material was cDNA or gDNA derived from T cells, B-cell-depleted T cells, or PBMCs.

With 1 base removed from V and 0 bases from J, the gap between germline ends came to 5 bases. Germline V gene sequence: CDR1 KGHDR, CDR2 SFDVKD. The CDR3 spans 14 residues. As handled by the study authors: Amplifying reference gene primers gave estimates of nucleated cell counts. Method: immunoSEQ multiplex PCR; TCRdb's copy keeps in-frame clones and lacks some. Clonal size and the V and J genes are those of that table, whereas D and trimming came from the DNA. The sample contains about 210,000 clones, around four fifths of which appear only once. The chain is built from TRBV24-1 and TRBJ1-1; D remains ambiguous. The clonotype was recovered from a woman aged 35 to 49 with active or convalescent COVID-19. Specimen: peripheral blood. CDR3 nucleotides: TGTGCCACCAGTGATTTCTCGGTGAACACTGAAGCTTTCTTT. Translation gives CATSDFSVNTEAFF.